The 6 T cell receptor beta chains listed next were all sequenced from one sample in a study of early T cells in non-severe SARS-CoV-2 infection (dated by TCRdb to 2020 to 2022). Library creation used 5' RACE. TCRdb lists the instrument as NextSeq 500. The public sequencing data were trimmed at Q25 with fastp and processed into clonotypes with MiXCR by TCRdb, which kept only in-frame beta chains. Rows are unified per CDR3 protein, each entry keeping the most common DNA and genes. The sample table holds 100,000 or so distinct CDR3 sequences, of which under 15% were seen once. Approximately 6% of the sample belongs to the ten largest clones. The sequenced sample consisted of whole blood. All receptors derive from an adult who was a healthcare worker with PCR-confirmed SARS-CoV-2 infection or an uninfected control (not recorded which).

This clonotype showed up many times. The V and J genes are TRBV19 and TRBJ1-5, with a weak D call TRBD1 (6 bases). The CDR3 has 14 residues. The V gene lost 4 bases and the J gene lost 4 bases, with 11 bases spanning the gap. Germline loops: CDR1 LNHDA, CDR2 SQIVND (reference sequence). The CDR3 sequence: CASSKDSLNQPQHF. CDR3 nucleotides: TGTGCCAGTAGTAAGGACAGCCTAAATCAGCCCCAGCATTTT.

There are many counts of this clonotype. The chain employs TRBV9 and TRBJ2-4; D is ambiguous. Germline V lookup: CDR1 SGDLS, CDR2 YYNGEE. V lost 3 bases and J lost 6, with 16 bases in between. The CDR3 extends over 15 amino acids. The CDR3 region has the DNA TGTGCCAGCAGCGCCGTCCCCTCGGGCGGAAACATTCAGTACTTC. It yields the protein CASSAVPSGGNIQYF.

This clonotype was seen more than once but under ten times. J is TRBJ2-7 and V is TRBV19; TRBD2 matches 8 bases. The V gene's germline CDR1 is LNHDA and CDR2 SQIVND (reference sequence). CDR3 length: 15 residues. The ends lost 5 bases at V and 2 bases at J; junction bases unmatched: 8. The CDR3 region is CASSVAGGDPYEQYF. The CDR3 DNA sequence: TGTGCCAGTAGTGTCGCCGGGGGGGACCCCTACGAGCAGTACTTC.

J is TRBJ1-6 and V is TRBV6-5; the D is unclear. V was cut by 4 bases and J by 7 bases, with 14 bases left in between. The CDR3 totals 15 residues. Germline V lookup: CDR1 MNHEY, CDR2 SVGAGI. DNA for the CDR3: TGTGCCAGCAGTTTACTCCACCCCGCCAATTCACCCCTCCACTTT. Amino acids: CASSLLHPANSPLHF.

This clonotype was detected many times. The genes are TRBV27 and TRBJ2-1; D gene unclear. This CDR3 has 14 residues. CDR1 MNHEY and CDR2 SMNVEV come from the germline V gene (reference sequence). Trimming took off 5 bases at V and 8 bases at J, with 16 bases between the two ends. This CDR3 is CASSPMGGIDEQFF. The CDR3 DNA follows: TGTGCCAGCAGTCCAATGGGTGGGATTGATGAGCAGTTCTTC.

This clonotype was detected ten times or more. The chain recombines TRBV10-3 with TRBJ1-1; unclear D gene. Germline-derived CDR1 and CDR2 are ENHRY and SYGVKD. The CDR3 runs 12 residues. Trimming stripped 11 bases from V and 7 bases from J, with 17 bases between. CDR3 sequence: CAARGGLGEAFF. CDR3 DNA: TGTGCCGCCCGGGGAGGACTGGGTGAAGCTTTCTTT.